This T cell receptor beta chain came from a study of T cells after posttransplantation cyclophosphamide. This CDR3 region has 14 residues. The germline V and J ends were trimmed by 3 bases and 4 bases, with 10 bases remaining between them. Per germline, CDR1 ENHRY and CDR2 SYGVKD. TCRdb keeps only in-frame clones here, not all; method: immunoSEQ multiplex PCR. The sample holds approximately 52,000 clones, approximately 86% seen once. General study findings and limits: After PTCy, TRB diversity resembled that of CNI/methotrexate controls. Blood and skin or GI T cell repertoires showed limited TRB overlap. Donor-recipient repertoire similarity was low at 1-2 months, rising over year one.

This clone has a handful of counts. What it recognizes is unknown. The J gene is TRBJ2-1, the V gene TRBV10-3; D possibly corresponds to TRBD1 (6 bases). This receptor was identified in a man in his thirties or forties with a blood cancer, CMV-positive, and with a related stem cell donor. Sequencing input: PBMCs. CDR3 coding DNA: TGTGCCATCAGTGATAGGCAGGGGTACAATGAGCAGTTCTTC. This gives the protein CAISDRQGYNEQFF.